Included here is one TCR beta chain sequence, with context. The antigen is unknown. The CDR3 loop spans 15 amino acids. The V and J ends lost 5 bases and 4 bases, in that order; junction bases with no gene match: 5. CDR1 and CDR2 (germline): LNHNV, YYDKDF (reference sequence). This entry belongs to a study of post-analysis software for immune sequencing data. Study-level findings and limits: Compared with controls, patients showed significantly lower normalized Chao1 diversity. Controls had lower frequencies than patients of 4 or 5 TRBV segments, which included TRBV5-6, TRBV5-1 and TRBV20-1.

Unique-molecular-identifier-tagged TCR beta cDNA libraries were used. MiXCR, applied by TCRdb to the PCR reads, yields one record per CDR3 protein. The sample includes around 440,000 distinct CDR3 sequences, roughly 46% seen only once; the top ten take 9% to 13%. The TCR originated in a girl under 18 with multiple sclerosis. The sample taken for sequencing was blood. This chain connects TRBV15 to TRBJ2-6; 7 bases align to TRBD2. The CDR3 here is CATSAGEKGANVLTF. The CDR3, as DNA: TGTGCCACCAGCGCGGGGGAGAAAGGGGCCAACGTCCTGACTTTC.